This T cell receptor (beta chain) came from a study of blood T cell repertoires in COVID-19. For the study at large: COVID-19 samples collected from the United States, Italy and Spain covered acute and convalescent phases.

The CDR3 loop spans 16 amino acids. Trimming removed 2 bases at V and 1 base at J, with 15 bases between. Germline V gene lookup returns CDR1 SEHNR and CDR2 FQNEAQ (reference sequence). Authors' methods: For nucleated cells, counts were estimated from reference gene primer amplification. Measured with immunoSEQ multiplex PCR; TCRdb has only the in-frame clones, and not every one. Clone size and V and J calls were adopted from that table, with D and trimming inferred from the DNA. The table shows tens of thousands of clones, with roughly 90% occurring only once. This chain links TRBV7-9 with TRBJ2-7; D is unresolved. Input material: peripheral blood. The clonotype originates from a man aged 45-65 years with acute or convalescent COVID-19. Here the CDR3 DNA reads TGTGCCAGCAGCTTACTCTACCCCCCAGGATCCTACGAGCAGTACTTC. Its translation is CASSLLYPPGSYEQYF.